The sequence of this TCR beta chain was determined in a study of blood T cells in healthy people across ages. The use of a sample-barcoded 5' primer and a J-beta primer mix characterized a second PCR of about 6 to 11 cycles. From each sample, at least 3 million paired-end reads containing CDR3 were obtained. Each CDR3 protein gets one entry after TCRdb re-called the 5' RACE reads with MiXCR. In the table there are roughly 730,000 distinct CDR3 sequences, approximately 60% of which are singletons. The sample holds a few counts of this clonotype. The ends were cut back, 6 bases at V and 2 bases at J, with 20 bases in the middle. CDR1 and CDR2 from the germline V gene are MNHEY and SMNVEV (reference sequence). The CDR3 consists of 16 residues. Per sample, extraction of total RNA gave at least 5 micrograms in every case.

The rearrangement links TRBV27 to TRBJ2-7; D is undetermined. Sequencing was done on a sample of blood. The TCR comes from a man aged 35 to 55 in good health. In DNA form, the CDR3 reads TGTGCCAGCAGCAAAACATCTACTGGGCACACCTACGAGCAGTACTTC. This codes for CASSKTSTGHTYEQYF.